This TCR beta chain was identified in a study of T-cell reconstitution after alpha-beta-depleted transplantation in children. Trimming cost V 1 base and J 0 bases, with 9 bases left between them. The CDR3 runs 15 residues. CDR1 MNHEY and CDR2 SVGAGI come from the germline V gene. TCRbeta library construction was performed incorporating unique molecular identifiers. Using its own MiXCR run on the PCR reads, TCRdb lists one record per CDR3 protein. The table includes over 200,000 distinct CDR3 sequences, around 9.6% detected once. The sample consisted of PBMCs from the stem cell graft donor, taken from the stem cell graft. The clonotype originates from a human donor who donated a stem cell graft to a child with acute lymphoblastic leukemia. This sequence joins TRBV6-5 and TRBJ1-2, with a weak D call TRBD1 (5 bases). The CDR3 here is CASSYLGEANYGYTF. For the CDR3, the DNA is TGTGCCAGCAGTTACTTAGGGGAGGCTAACTATGGCTACACCTTC.